The 27 T cell receptor beta chains in this list originate from one sample, sequenced in a study of T-cell reconstitution after alpha-beta-depleted transplantation in children. The TCRbeta library incorporated unique molecular identifiers. MiXCR, applied by TCRdb to the PCR reads, yields one record per CDR3 protein. The table includes approximately 980,000 distinct CDR3 sequences, 25% to 30% detected once. This sample comprised PBMCs, mostly from graft donor cells, obtained 360 days after TCRalphabeta/CD19-depleted stem cell transplant. The source of these receptors is a boy under two years old who had a stem cell transplant for SCID, so the T cells may come from the graft donor.

The CDR3 coding sequence is TGCGCCAGCAGCTTCAGTCGGAACCTGGAGACCCAGTACTTC. It encodes CASSFSRNLETQYF. The chain uses TRBV5-1 and TRBJ2-5; D not certain. The V end was cut by 2 bases, the J end by 5 bases, with 13 bases between. The CDR3 runs 14 residues. Germline CDR1 is SGHRS and CDR2 is YFSETQ.

This clonotype has just a few counts. V gene TRBV11-2 combines with J gene TRBJ2-1; D could derive from TRBD1 or TRBD2 (5 bases each). The germline V and J ends were trimmed by 2 bases and 2 bases, with 10 bases remaining between them. The V gene's germline CDR1 is SGHAT and CDR2 FQNNGV. This CDR3 contains 15 residues. The CDR3: CASSLWDGAYNEQFF. CDR3 in DNA: TGTGCCAGCAGCTTATGGGACGGAGCCTACAATGAGCAGTTCTTC.

The V and J genes are TRBV2 and TRBJ2-5; TRBD2 agrees at 7 bases. Germline V gene data show CDR1 as SNHLY and CDR2 as FYNNEI. CDR3 length: 14 amino acids. J was trimmed by 4 bases and V by 4 bases; bases with no gene match: 6. As DNA, the CDR3 is TGTGCCAGCAGTGGGGGCGGGGGAGTAGAGACCCAGTACTTC. Translated: CASSGGGGVETQYF.

The chain is built from TRBV20-1 and TRBJ2-3; the D gene is possibly TRBD2 (5 bases). V shed 1 base and J shed 1 base, with 12 bases lying between them. The CDR3 is 15 residues long. The germline V gene encodes CDR1 DFQATT and CDR2 SNEGSKA (reference sequence). The CDR3 DNA reads TGCAGTGCTAGAGTGGGGAGCGGCGGCACAGATACGCAGTATTTT. Translated: CSARVGSGGTDTQYF.

The genes are TRBV4-1 and TRBJ2-3, with no clear D. Trimming stripped 3 bases from V and 3 bases from J, with 10 bases between. This CDR3 comprises 14 residues. From germline, CDR1 is MGHRA and CDR2 YSYEKL. The DNA of the CDR3 is TGCGCCAGCAGCCAGGCTTCTGGGACAGATACGCAGTATTTT. Its protein is CASSQASGTDTQYF.

This clonotype has just a few counts. The rearrangement uses TRBV5-1 and TRBJ2-2; 7 positions match TRBD2. Germline V lookup: CDR1 SGHRS, CDR2 YFSETQ. V gave up 4 bases and J gave up 7 bases; unmatched junction bases: 7. This CDR3 spans 14 amino acids. The CDR3 sequence: CASSIGLEGGELFF. DNA of the CDR3: TGCGCCAGCAGCATTGGACTAGAAGGCGGGGAGCTGTTTTTT.

This clonotype was detected only a few times. The chain has TRBV20-1 and TRBJ2-7; perhaps TRBD2 as D (6 bases). Trimming cost V 0 bases and J 4 bases, with 16 bases left between them. The CDR3 sequence is 15 residues long. The germline gives CDR1 DFQATT, CDR2 SNEGSKA (reference sequence). Here the CDR3 DNA reads TGCAGTGCTAGAGATGGCATAGCGGAAACTTACGAGCAGTACTTC. It translates to CSARDGIAETYEQYF.

This clonotype was counted between two and nine times. The gene calls are TRBV11-2 and TRBJ2-1; 8 bases match TRBD1. The CDR3 runs to 15 residues. Germline V lookup: CDR1 SGHAT, CDR2 FQNNGV. The ends lost 5 bases at V and 4 bases at J; junction bases unmatched: 7. The CDR3 spells CASSMTGVQYNEQFF. The CDR3 region has the DNA TGTGCCAGCAGCATGACAGGGGTTCAATACAATGAGCAGTTCTTC.

This clonotype came up a few times. The chain combines TRBV20-1 with TRBJ2-7; TRBD1 aligns across 10 bases. This CDR3 spans 18 amino acids. With 1 base clipped from V and 0 bases from J, the junction kept 12 bases outside the gene matches. CDR1 is DFQATT and CDR2 is SNEGSKA in the germline V gene (reference sequence). CDR3 nucleotides: TGCAGTGCTAGAGGCGCTACTCTGACAGGGGGCTTCTCCTACGAGCAGTACTTC. Translated: CSARGATLTGGFSYEQYF.

This clonotype occurred many times. This chain joins TRBV4-3 and TRBJ2-3; D perhaps matches TRBD2 (6 bases). The V end lost 4 bases, the J end lost 3 bases, and 20 bases lay between the germline ends. The germline CDR1 and CDR2 sequences are LGHNA and YSLEER. The CDR3 is made up of 17 amino acids. DNA for the CDR3: TGCGCCAGCAGCCGAGGGACTCCCTCGAGTGGGACAGATACGCAGTATTTT. This sequence encodes CASSRGTPSSGTDTQYF.

The chain combines TRBV12-5 with TRBJ2-1; TRBD1 matches at 9 bases. This CDR3 has 17 residues. The germline CDR1 and CDR2 sequences are LGHNT and FRNRAP. V trimming: 0 bases; J trimming: 4 bases; junction bases outside the gene matches: 7. CDR3 nucleotides: TGTGCTAGTGGTTTGGTACAGGGGGCTAATGGTTACAATGAGCAGTTCTTC. The encoded protein is CASGLVQGANGYNEQFF.

This chain uses TRBV12-3 or TRBV12-4 with TRBJ1-1; TRBD1 agrees at 9 bases. This CDR3 is built from 16 residues. The V and J ends lost 4 bases and 6 bases, in that order; junction bases with no gene match: 12. CDR3 DNA sequence: TGTGCCAGCAGTTCTAACCTGGGACAGGGAGGTTCTGAAGCTTTCTTT. Protein: CASSSNLGQGGSEAFF.

This clonotype was seen more than once but under ten times. CDR3 loop: CASSSGDRVKETQYF. DNA of the CDR3: TGTGCCAGCAGCTCCGGGGACCGGGTAAAAGAGACCCAGTACTTC. The chain employs TRBV7-2 and TRBJ2-5; D tentatively reads TRBD1 or TRBD2 (5 bases each). This CDR3 has 15 residues. The germline CDR1 and CDR2 sequences are SGHTA and FQGNSA. Trimming left V 4 bases short and J 3 bases short, with 15 bases between.

CDR3 in DNA: TGTGCCAGCAGCTTAGGAAGAGCGGGGGCCCAGGGGACCCAGTACTTC. It codes for CASSLGRAGAQGTQYF. The chain links TRBV7-6 to TRBJ2-5; the match to TRBD2 covers 8 bases. V trimming: 1 base; J trimming: 7 bases; junction bases outside the gene matches: 11. The CDR3 contains 16 residues. Germline assignment: CDR1 SGHVS and CDR2 FNYEAQ.

The table lists this clonotype with many counts. DNA for the CDR3: TGTGCCAGCAGTTTATTAAGGATGGCTAACTATGGCTACACCTTC. It is translated as CASSLLRMANYGYTF. The chain is built from TRBV28 and TRBJ1-2, with D unresolved. This CDR3 is built from 15 residues. The germline gives CDR1 MDHEN, CDR2 SYDVKM. Trimming took 1 base from V and 0 from J, leaving 9 bases between them.

Comment on this clonotype: A read error may explain this, as a much larger clone is one base away. This sequence joins TRBV28 and TRBJ2-5; TRBD1 matches at 11 bases. V shed 11 bases and J 2 bases; nucleotides not matched to a gene: 10. Germline lookup yields CDR1 MDHEN and CDR2 SYDVKM. CDR3 length: 15 amino acids. The CDR3 DNA is TGTGCCGGCATCCCCGGGGACAGGGGGCAAGAGACCCAGTACTTC. Amino acids: CAGIPGDRGQETQYF.

This clonotype has more than one count but fewer than ten. The chain is built from TRBV21-1 and TRBJ2-1; TRBD1, the table's D call, was not compared with the DNA. TRBV21-1 is noted as a pseudogene. The CDR3 is 18 amino acids. The CDR3 nucleotides are TGTGCCAGCAGCCTTCCTTGGGGGGCTAGGTGCTCCTACAATGAGCAGTTCTTC. Encoded protein: CASSLPWGARCSYNEQFF.

This clonotype turned up a few times. The chain has TRBV28 and TRBJ2-7; 11 bases are shared with TRBD1. The junction had 11 bases not matched to a gene; V was cut back by 8 bases and J by 5 bases. From germline, CDR1 is MDHEN and CDR2 SYDVKM. The CDR3 totals 15 residues. Here the CDR3 reads CASVVGGQGVDEQYF. For the CDR3, the DNA is TGTGCCAGCGTAGTCGGGGGACAGGGGGTCGACGAGCAGTACTTC. The entire variable domain, with the rest obtained from reference TRBV28 and TRBJ2-7, is as follows: DVKVTQSSRYLVKRTGEKVFLECVQDMDHENMFWYRQDPGLGLRLIYFSYDVKMKEKGDIPEGYSVSREKKERFSLILESASTNQTSMYLCASVVGGQGVDEQYFGPGTRLTVT.

The chain employs TRBV2 and TRBJ1-6, with D maybe TRBD1 (6 bases). The germline V gene encodes CDR1 SNHLY and CDR2 FYNNEI. There are 13 residues in the CDR3. The V end was cut by 5 bases, the J end by 10 bases, with 12 bases between. The CDR3 is CASSLVGGSPLHF. Written as DNA, the CDR3 is TGTGCCAGCAGTTTAGTGGGGGGCTCACCCCTCCACTTT.

This clonotype was seen at least ten times. CDR3 nucleotides: TGCGCCAGCAGCCAAGACGGCATTTCCTACGAGCAGTACTTC. Translating it yields CASSQDGISYEQYF. V is TRBV4-3 and J is TRBJ2-7, with D unclear. The CDR3 is made up of 14 amino acids. Germline CDR1 reads LGHNA; CDR2 reads YSLEER. Trimming pared 0 bases from V and 1 base from J, leaving 7 bases between.

The chain employs TRBV12-3 or TRBV12-4 and TRBJ1-3, with D uncertain. V lost 1 base, J lost 0 bases, and 7 bases lay in between. CDR3 length: 15 residues. The CDR3: CASSLGRPSGNTIYF. The CDR3 DNA is TGTGCCAGCAGTTTAGGCAGGCCCTCTGGAAACACCATATATTTT.

V gene TRBV10-3 combines with J gene TRBJ1-4; D remains unclear. The ends were cut back, 6 bases at V and 0 bases at J, with 5 bases in the middle. CDR3 length: 13 amino acids. CDR1 ENHRY and CDR2 SYGVKD come from the germline V gene. The CDR3 coding sequence is TGTGCCATCAGGAGGACAACTAATGAAAAACTGTTTTTT. Translated: CAIRRTTNEKLFF.

The rearrangement joins TRBV12-3 or TRBV12-4 to TRBJ2-1, with TRBD2 matching over 11 bases. This CDR3 has 15 residues. After removal of 5 bases from V and 9 bases from J, the junction contained 9 bases not matched to a gene. CDR3 nucleotide sequence: TGTGCCAGCAGTCTTAGCGGGGGGGTTGGGGGTGAGCAGTTCTTC. Translating it yields CASSLSGGVGGEQFF.

Only a few counts were recorded for this clonotype. V and J are TRBV7-6 and TRBJ2-3; 8 nucleotides align to TRBD2. The CDR3 covers 16 residues. Trimming took 1 base from V and 5 from J; bases not matched to a gene: 8. Germline V CDR1 and CDR2: SGHVS, FNYEAQ. The CDR3 sequence: CASSLGSRGGVDTQYF. The DNA for the CDR3 is TGTGCCAGCAGCTTAGGCTCCCGGGGGGGCGTAGATACGCAGTATTTT.

The chain combines TRBV7-9 with TRBJ2-3, with TRBD2 identical over 8 bases. With V trimmed by 2 bases and J by 3 bases, 4 bases remained unmatched. There are 15 residues in the CDR3. Germline CDR1 is SEHNR and CDR2 is FQNEAQ (reference sequence). CDR3 bases: TGTGCCAGCAGCTTAAGAAGCGGGGGAACAGATACGCAGTATTTT. Protein sequence: CASSLRSGGTDTQYF.

The chain is built from TRBV27 and TRBJ2-3; the match to TRBD2 covers 8 bases. The CDR3 has 15 residues. Per the germline V gene, CDR1 is MNHEY and CDR2 is SMNVEV (reference sequence). V shed 5 bases, J shed 4 bases, and the junction held 8 bases outside the gene matches. Here the CDR3 reads CASSPRGAFPDTQYF. The CDR3 DNA sequence: TGTGCCAGCAGTCCGCGGGGGGCCTTCCCAGATACGCAGTATTTT.

This chain uses TRBV3-1 with TRBJ1-1, with 9 bases that match TRBD1. The germline CDR1 and CDR2 sequences are LGHDT and YNNKEL (reference sequence). With 2 bases clipped from V and 8 bases from J, the junction kept 6 bases outside the gene matches. This CDR3 is built from 14 residues. CDR3 sequence reads: CASSQRRGTGEAFF. In DNA, the CDR3 is TGTGCCAGCAGCCAAAGAAGAGGGACAGGGGAAGCTTTCTTT.